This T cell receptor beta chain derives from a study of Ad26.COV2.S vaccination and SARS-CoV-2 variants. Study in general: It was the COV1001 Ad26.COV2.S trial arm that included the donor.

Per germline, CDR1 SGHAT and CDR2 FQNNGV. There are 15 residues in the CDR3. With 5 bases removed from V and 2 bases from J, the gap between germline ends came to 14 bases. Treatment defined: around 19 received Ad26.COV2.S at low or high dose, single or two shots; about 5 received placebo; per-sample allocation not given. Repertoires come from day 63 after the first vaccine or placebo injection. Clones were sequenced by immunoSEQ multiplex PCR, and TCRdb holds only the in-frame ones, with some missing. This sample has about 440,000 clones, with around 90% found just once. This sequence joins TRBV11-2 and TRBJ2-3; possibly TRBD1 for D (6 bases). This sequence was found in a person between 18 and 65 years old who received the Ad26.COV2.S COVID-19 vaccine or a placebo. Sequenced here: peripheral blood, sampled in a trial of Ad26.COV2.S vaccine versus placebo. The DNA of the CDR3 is TGTGCCAGCAGCATTGGGGGCAGAAACACAGATACGCAGTATTTT. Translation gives CASSIGGRNTDTQYF.